A selection of T cell receptor beta chains follows, all from one sample in a study of blood T cell repertoires in COVID-19. The assay was immunoSEQ multiplex PCR, and TCRdb's table has in-frame clones only and misses some. Of approximately 250,000 clones in the sample, more than 75% were seen once. Sequencing used PBMCs or T cells enriched from blood (not recorded which). All receptors derive from a woman aged 60-75 years in a cohort exposed to, infected with or recovered from COVID-19 (not recorded which). CDR3s include the opening cysteine and the closing phenylalanine or tryptophan. Fields, in order: clone size, V gene, J gene, CDR3 length, D gene, CDR3 DNA, CDR3 protein. D genes are given only for firm matches. Not all rows give a size; the values are once, few, many and, for expanded clones, a class.

few	TRBV18	TRBJ1-5	16	TRBD1	TGTGCCAGCTCAGCCCGGACAGGGGAAGGCAATCAGCCCCAGCATTTT	CASSARTGEGNQPQHF
few	TRBV18	TRBJ2-6	20	TRBD1	TGTGCCAGCTCACGGACAGGGGGCGCCAGAGGCGGAGCTGGGGCCAACGTCCTGACTTTC	CASSRTGGARGGAGANVLTF
-	TRBV24-1	TRBJ2-3	13	TRBD1	TGTGCCACCAGTGAAGGACAGGCAGATACGCAGTATTTT	CATSEGQADTQYF
-	TRBV7-9	TRBJ2-1	14	TRBD2	TGTGCCAGCAGCCGGGGACTAGCGGGAGAAGAGCAGTTCTTC	CASSRGLAGEEQFF
few	TRBV28	TRBJ2-3	15	TRBD2	TGTGCCAGCAGCTTAGCGGGAGGGCCGTTAAATACGCAGTATTTT	CASSLAGGPLNTQYF
-	TRBV4-2	TRBJ1-5	19	-	TGTGCCAGCAGCCAAGCTGCGGGGGGCGTCCCGTATAACAATCAGCCCCAGCATTTT	CASSQAAGGVPYNNQPQHF
-	TRBV28	TRBJ1-2	13	TRBD1	TGTGCCAGTCAGGGGGCGCAAGTCGGTGGCTACACCTTC	CASQGAQVGGYTF
-	TRBV28	TRBJ2-7	14	-	TGTGCCAGCAGCCCTGGACAGAGCTCCTACGAGCAGTACTTC	CASSPGQSSYEQYF
-	TRBV29-1	TRBJ1-3	14	-	TGCAGCGTTCACCGGGACACCCATGGAAACACCATATATTTT	CSVHRDTHGNTIYF
-	TRBV18	TRBJ2-7	13	-	TGTGCCAGCTCACCACCCGGGACTTCCGAGCAGTACTTC	CASSPPGTSEQYF
-	TRBV7-3	TRBJ2-1	15	TRBD2	TGTGCCAGCAGCTTCTCCGGGACTAGCGGGCTTGAGCAGTTCTTC	CASSFSGTSGLEQFF
once	TRBV12-1	TRBJ2-3	18	-	TGTGCCAGCCCTAAGAGGGGGCCAGCGGGAGGGCCAACGGATACGCAGTATTTT	CASPKRGPAGGPTDTQYF
-	TRBV19	TRBJ2-2	14	TRBD1	TGTGCCAGTAGACACGGCCAGGGGGCCGGGGAGCTGTTTTTT	CASRHGQGAGELFF
-	TRBV28	TRBJ1-5	15	-	TGTGCCAGCAAGACAGAAATTTATAGCAATCAGCCCCAGCATTTT	CASKTEIYSNQPQHF
-	TRBV11-2	TRBJ2-4	16	TRBD2	TGTGCCAGCAGCCCAGGGACTAGCATTAAAAAAAACATTCAGTACTTC	CASSPGTSIKKNIQYF
-	TRBV9	TRBJ2-7	14	-	TGTGCCAGCAGCAAGGGGGACCCCTCCTACGAGCAGTACTTC	CASSKGDPSYEQYF
-	TRBV9	TRBJ2-2	15	-	TGTGCCAGCAGCGTAGGTATTAACAGGGCCGGGGAGCTGTTTTTT	CASSVGINRAGELFF
-	TRBV29-1	TRBJ2-1	13	-	TGCAGCGTTGCCCAAGCCCTCGACAATGAGCAGTTCTTC	CSVAQALDNEQFF
-	TRBV7-3	TRBJ2-1	16	TRBD2	TGTGCCAGCAGCTTAAGAGCGGGAGCATCCTACAATGAGCAGTTCTTC	CASSLRAGASYNEQFF
-	TRBV7-3	TRBJ2-1	16	TRBD2	TGTGCCAGCAGCCCTACTAGCGGGGGTGGTTTTTTTGAGCAGTTCTTC	CASSPTSGGGFFEQFF
-	TRBV27	TRBJ2-1	17	TRBD2	TGTGCCAGCAGTCCCTGGGGACTAGCGGTCATCCGGAATGAGCAGTTCTTC	CASSPWGLAVIRNEQFF
-	TRBV30	TRBJ2-3	16	TRBD2	TGTGCCTGGAGTTGGGGTAGCGGGAGTCCGGCAGATACGCAGTATTTT	CAWSWGSGSPADTQYF
-	TRBV2	TRBJ2-1	14	TRBD2	TGTGCCAGCAGTACTAGCGGATACAACAATGAGCAGTTCTTC	CASSTSGYNNEQFF
-	TRBV28	TRBJ1-2	14	-	TGTGCCAGCAGTTCACAAAACAGGGTTCATGGCTACACCTTC	CASSSQNRVHGYTF
-	TRBV5-1	TRBJ1-5	14	-	TGCGCCAGCAGCTTGGCCGGGGGGTATCAGCCCCAGCATTTT	CASSLAGGYQPQHF
few	TRBV5-1	TRBJ1-2	15	-	TGCGCCAGCAGCTTCGTCGGGTTGGAGCTCCCAAGATACACCTTC	CASSFVGLELPRYTF
-	TRBV13	TRBJ2-7	14	TRBD2	TGTGCCAGCAGCCTTGGGACTAGCGGTCCTGAGCAGTACTTC	CASSLGTSGPEQYF
-	TRBV4-1	TRBJ2-1	16	-	TGCGCCAGCAGCCAAGAAAGGTCGGGAGCACGGAATGAGCAGTTCTTC	CASSQERSGARNEQFF
once	TRBV5-5	TRBJ1-6	14	-	TGTGCCAGCAGCTGGGGACACGATTTTTCACCCCTCCACTTT	CASSWGHDFSPLHF
-	TRBV20-1	TRBJ2-7	17	-	TGCAGTGCTAGTTGGTGGGAGACGTACCAAAGAAGCCCCGAGCAGTACTTC	CSASWWETYQRSPEQYF
few	TRBV4-2	TRBJ2-5	16	TRBD2	TGTGCCAGCAGCCGTACTAGCGGGAGGGATCAAGAGACCCAGTACTTC	CASSRTSGRDQETQYF
-	TRBV28	TRBJ1-2	18	TRBD1	TGTGCCAGCAGTTCTCCCGGGACAGGGGGATTTAGGGTGGATGGCTACACCTTC	CASSSPGTGGFRVDGYTF
-	TRBV12-3/TRBV12-4	TRBJ2-1	13	-	TGTGCCCTGACAGGTTTCCCCTACAATGAGCAGTTCTTC	CALTGFPYNEQFF
-	TRBV28	TRBJ2-3	15	TRBD2	TGTGCCAGCAGGCTTGTAGCGGGAGTCACAGATACGCAGTATTTT	CASRLVAGVTDTQYF
-	TRBV10-2	TRBJ2-6	16	TRBD2	TGCGCCAGCAGAACTAGCGGGAGCTCTGGGGCCAACGTCCTGACTTTC	CASRTSGSSGANVLTF
-	TRBV10-2	TRBJ2-7	15	TRBD2	TGCGCCAGCAGTGAGTCGCTAGCGGGGTCCTACGAGCAGTACTTC	CASSESLAGSYEQYF
-	TRBV27	TRBJ1-3	14	TRBD1	TGTGCCAGCAGTCGGGACAGCTCTGGAAACACCATATATTTT	CASSRDSSGNTIYF
-	TRBV4-1	TRBJ1-1	14	-	TGCGCCAGCAGCCCCGCGGGGGGAAACACTGAAGCTTTCTTT	CASSPAGGNTEAFF
-	TRBV15	TRBJ2-3	13	TRBD1	TGTGCCACCAGCAGAGCAGAGAAGAGGACAGGTCATTTT	CATSRAEKRTGHF
-	TRBV30	TRBJ1-4	15	TRBD1	TGTGCCTGGAGTCCGATAAGGACAGGGGATGAAAAACTGTTTTTT	CAWSPIRTGDEKLFF
-	TRBV2	TRBJ2-1	15	-	TGTGCCAGCAGTGTAGCGGCATCCCTTCACGATGAGCAGTTCTTC	CASSVAASLHDEQFF
-	TRBV6-5	TRBJ2-1	14	TRBD2	TGTGCCAGCAGAGGACTAGCGGGAAAGGGTGAGCAGTTCTTC	CASRGLAGKGEQFF
-	TRBV6-5	TRBJ1-1	13	-	TGTGCCAGCATCGGGGGGCCTAGATACGAAGCTTTCTTT	CASIGGPRYEAFF
-	TRBV5-6	TRBJ1-5	16	-	TGTGCCAGCAGCTCTTTCAGGGCCCCCCAATCTCAGCCCCAGCATTTT	CASSSFRAPQSQPQHF
-	TRBV7-2	TRBJ2-7	16	TRBD1	TGTGCCAGCAGCGCGCCCTTGATCCCGGGACAGGGCGAGCAGTACTTC	CASSAPLIPGQGEQYF
-	TRBV13	TRBJ2-3	12	-	TGTGCCAGCAGCTTAGACCAGGATACGCAGTATTTT	CASSLDQDTQYF
-	TRBV24-1	TRBJ1-1	12	-	TGTGCCACCAGTGATTTTGGACAGAGGGCTTTCTTT	CATSDFGQRAFF
-	TRBV5-1	TRBJ2-3	14	-	TGCGCCAGCGGGTTACAGGCTTTCACAGATACGCAGTATTTT	CASGLQAFTDTQYF
-	TRBV5-6	TRBJ2-7	18	TRBD2	TGTGCCAGCAGCTCGACAGGAAGGGGACTAGCGGGAGGAGGGGAGCAGTACTTC	CASSSTGRGLAGGGEQYF